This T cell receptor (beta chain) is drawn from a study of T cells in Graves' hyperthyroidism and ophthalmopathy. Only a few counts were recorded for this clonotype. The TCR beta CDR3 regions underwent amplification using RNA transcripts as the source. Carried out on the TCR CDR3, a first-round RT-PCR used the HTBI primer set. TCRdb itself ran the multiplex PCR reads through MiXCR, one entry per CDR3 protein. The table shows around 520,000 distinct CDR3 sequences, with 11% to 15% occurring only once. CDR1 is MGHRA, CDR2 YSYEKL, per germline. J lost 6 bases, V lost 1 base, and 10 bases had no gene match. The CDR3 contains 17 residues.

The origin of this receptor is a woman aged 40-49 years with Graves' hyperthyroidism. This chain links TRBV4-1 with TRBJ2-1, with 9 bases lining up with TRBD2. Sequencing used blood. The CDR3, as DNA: TGCGCCAGCAGCCAAGGGGTATTGGCGGGAGGGGCCAATGAGCAGTTCTTC. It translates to CASSQGVLAGGANEQFF.